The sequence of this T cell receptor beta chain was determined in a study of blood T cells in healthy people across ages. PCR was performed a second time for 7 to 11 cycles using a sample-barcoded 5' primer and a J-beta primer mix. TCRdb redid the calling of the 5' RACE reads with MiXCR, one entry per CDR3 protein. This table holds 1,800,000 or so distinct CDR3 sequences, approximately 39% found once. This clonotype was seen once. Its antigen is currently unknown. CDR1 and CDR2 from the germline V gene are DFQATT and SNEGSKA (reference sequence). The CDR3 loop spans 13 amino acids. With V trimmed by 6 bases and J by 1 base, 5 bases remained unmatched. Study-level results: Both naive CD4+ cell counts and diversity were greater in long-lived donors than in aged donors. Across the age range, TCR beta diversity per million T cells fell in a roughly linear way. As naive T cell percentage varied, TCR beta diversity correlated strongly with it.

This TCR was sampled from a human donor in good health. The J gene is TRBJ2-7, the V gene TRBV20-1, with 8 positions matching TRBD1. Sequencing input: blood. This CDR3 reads CSARTGNSYEQYF. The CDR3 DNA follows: TGCAGTGCCCGGACAGGGAATTCCTACGAGCAGTACTTC.